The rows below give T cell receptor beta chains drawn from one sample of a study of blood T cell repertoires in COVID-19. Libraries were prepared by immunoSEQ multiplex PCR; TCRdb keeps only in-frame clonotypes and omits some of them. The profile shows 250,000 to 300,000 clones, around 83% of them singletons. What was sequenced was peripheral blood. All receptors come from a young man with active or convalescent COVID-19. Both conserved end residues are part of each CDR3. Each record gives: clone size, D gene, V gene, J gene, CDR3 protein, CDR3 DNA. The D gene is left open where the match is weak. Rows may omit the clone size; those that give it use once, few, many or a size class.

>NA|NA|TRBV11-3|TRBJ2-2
CASSPPGASRTGELFF
TGTGCCAGCAGCCCACCGGGAGCTTCTCGTACCGGGGAGCTGTTTTTT
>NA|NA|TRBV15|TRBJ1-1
CATSRASNTEAFF
TGTGCCACCAGCAGAGCGTCGAACACTGAAGCTTTCTTT
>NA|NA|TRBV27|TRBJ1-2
CASSLSPGDVGYTF
TGTGCCAGCAGTTTATCCCCAGGGGATGTTGGCTACACCTTC
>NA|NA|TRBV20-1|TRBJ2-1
CSAPSGEQFF
TGCAGTGCTCCTAGTGGTGAGCAGTTCTTC
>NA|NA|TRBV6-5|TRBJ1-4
CASRVTGGGEKLFF
TGTGCCAGCAGGGTGACAGGTGGGGGTGAAAAACTGTTTTTT
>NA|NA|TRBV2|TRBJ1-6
CAGSKGLFSPLHF
TGTGCCGGGTCCAAGGGGCTATTTTCACCCCTCCACTTT
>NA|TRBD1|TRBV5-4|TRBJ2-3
CASSLAGTDLTDTQYF
TGTGCCAGCAGCTTGGCCGGGACAGATCTGACAGATACGCAGTATTTT
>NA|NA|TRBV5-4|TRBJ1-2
CASSLDTGISYGYTF
TGTGCCAGCAGCTTGGATACAGGGATCTCCTACGGCTACACCTTC
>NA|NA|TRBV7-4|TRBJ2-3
CAGTGGASTDTQYF
TGTGCCGGGACTGGGGGGGCTAGCACAGATACGCAGTATTTT
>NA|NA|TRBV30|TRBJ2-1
CAWIRSVEQFF
TGTGCCTGGATCCGCTCGGTTGAGCAGTTCTTC
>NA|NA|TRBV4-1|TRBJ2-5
CASSQSRLETQYF
TGCGCCAGCAGCCAAAGTCGGTTGGAGACCCAGTACTTC
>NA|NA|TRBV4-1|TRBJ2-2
CASSQVHGDTGELFF
TGCGCCAGCAGCCAAGTCCACGGGGACACCGGGGAGCTGTTTTTT
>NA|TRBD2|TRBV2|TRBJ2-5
CASSSPLAGEETQYF
TGTGCCAGCAGTTCTCCACTAGCGGGAGAAGAGACCCAGTACTTC
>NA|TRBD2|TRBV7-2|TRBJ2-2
CASSLQSGRDTGELFF
TGTGCCAGCAGCTTACAAAGCGGGAGGGACACCGGGGAGCTGTTTTTT
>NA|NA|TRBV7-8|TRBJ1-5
CASSLEGVVSNQPQHF
TGTGCCAGCAGCCTAGAGGGGGTCGTAAGCAATCAGCCCCAGCATTTT
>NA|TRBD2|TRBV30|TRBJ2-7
CAHSRELSYEQYF
TGTGCCCACTCGCGGGAGCTATCGTACGAGCAGTACTTC
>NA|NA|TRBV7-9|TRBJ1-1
CASSDGGYVTEAFF
TGTGCCAGCAGTGATGGGGGCTACGTCACTGAAGCTTTCTTT
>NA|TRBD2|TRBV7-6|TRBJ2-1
CASSLGAAGALNEQFF
TGTGCCAGCAGCTTAGGGGCAGCGGGGGCACTCAATGAGCAGTTCTTC
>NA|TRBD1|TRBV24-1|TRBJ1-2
CATSDARGPYGYTF
TGTGCCACCAGTGATGCCAGGGGGCCCTATGGCTACACCTTC
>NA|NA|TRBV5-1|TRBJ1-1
CASSKGSLGDTEAFF
TGCGCCAGCAGCAAGGGCAGCCTAGGGGACACTGAAGCTTTCTTT
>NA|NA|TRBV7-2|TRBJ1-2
CASSAGTSRYGYTF
TGTGCCAGCAGCGCAGGGACAAGTCGGTATGGCTACACCTTC
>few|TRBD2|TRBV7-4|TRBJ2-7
CASSFRGSPAYEQYF
TGTGCCAGCAGCTTTCGCGGGAGCCCCGCCTACGAGCAGTACTTC
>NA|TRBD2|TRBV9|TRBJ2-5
CASSSAPGTIVGETQYF
TGTGCCAGCAGCTCAGCACCCGGGACTATAGTAGGAGAGACCCAGTACTTC
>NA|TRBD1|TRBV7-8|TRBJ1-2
CASSFTGGADGYTF
TGTGCCAGCAGCTTTACAGGGGGCGCGGATGGCTACACCTTC
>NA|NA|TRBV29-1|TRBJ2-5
CSVDSGPETQYF
TGCAGCGTTGATTCGGGTCCGGAGACCCAGTACTTC
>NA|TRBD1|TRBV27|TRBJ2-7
CASSRDRTYEQYF
TGTGCCAGCAGCAGGGACAGAACCTACGAGCAGTACTTC
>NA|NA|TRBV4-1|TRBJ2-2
CASSPERTGELFF
TGCGCCAGCAGCCCCGAGCGGACCGGGGAGCTGTTTTTT
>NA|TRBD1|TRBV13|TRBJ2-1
CASSLVQGTGSYNEQFF
TGTGCCAGCAGCTTAGTACAGGGGACGGGGTCCTACAATGAGCAGTTCTTC
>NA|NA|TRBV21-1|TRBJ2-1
CASSKGERALHNEQFF
TGTGCCAGCAGCAAAGGTGAGCGGGCCTTGCACAATGAGCAGTTCTTC
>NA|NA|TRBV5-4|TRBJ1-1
CASGVQDRGLTEAFF
TGTGCCAGCGGGGTTCAGGACAGAGGACTCACTGAAGCTTTCTTT
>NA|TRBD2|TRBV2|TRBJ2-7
CASSVRSGRSGEQYF
TGTGCCAGCAGTGTGCGTAGCGGGAGGTCAGGCGAGCAGTACTTC
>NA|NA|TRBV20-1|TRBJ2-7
CSASYRSYEQYF
TGCAGTGCTAGTTACAGATCCTACGAGCAGTACTTC
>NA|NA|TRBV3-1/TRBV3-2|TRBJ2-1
CASSQSSGSHEQFF
TGTGCCAGCAGCCAAAGTTCAGGGTCCCATGAGCAGTTCTTC
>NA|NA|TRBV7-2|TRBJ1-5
CASSLELAGIGQPQHF
TGTGCCAGCAGCTTAGAATTGGCAGGGATCGGTCAGCCCCAGCATTTT
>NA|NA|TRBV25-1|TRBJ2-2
CASSDFDFGELFF
TGTGCCAGCAGTGACTTTGACTTTGGGGAGCTGTTTTTT